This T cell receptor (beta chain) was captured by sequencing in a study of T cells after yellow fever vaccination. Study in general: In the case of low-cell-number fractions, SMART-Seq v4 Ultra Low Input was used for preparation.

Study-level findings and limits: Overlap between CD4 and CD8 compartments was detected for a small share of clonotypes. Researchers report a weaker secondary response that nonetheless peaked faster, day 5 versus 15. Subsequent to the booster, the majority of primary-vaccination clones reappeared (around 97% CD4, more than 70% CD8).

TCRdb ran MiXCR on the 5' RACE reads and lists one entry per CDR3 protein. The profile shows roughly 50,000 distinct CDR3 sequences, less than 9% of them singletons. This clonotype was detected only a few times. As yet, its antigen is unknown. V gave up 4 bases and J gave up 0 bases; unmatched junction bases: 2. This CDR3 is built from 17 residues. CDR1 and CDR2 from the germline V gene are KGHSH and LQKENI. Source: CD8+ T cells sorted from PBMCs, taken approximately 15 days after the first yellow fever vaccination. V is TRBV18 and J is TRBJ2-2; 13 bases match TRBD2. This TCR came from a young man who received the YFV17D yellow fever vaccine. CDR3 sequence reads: CASSRTSGGSNTGELFF. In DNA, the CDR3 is TGTGCCAGCTCACGGACTAGCGGGGGATCGAACACCGGGGAGCTGTTTTTT.